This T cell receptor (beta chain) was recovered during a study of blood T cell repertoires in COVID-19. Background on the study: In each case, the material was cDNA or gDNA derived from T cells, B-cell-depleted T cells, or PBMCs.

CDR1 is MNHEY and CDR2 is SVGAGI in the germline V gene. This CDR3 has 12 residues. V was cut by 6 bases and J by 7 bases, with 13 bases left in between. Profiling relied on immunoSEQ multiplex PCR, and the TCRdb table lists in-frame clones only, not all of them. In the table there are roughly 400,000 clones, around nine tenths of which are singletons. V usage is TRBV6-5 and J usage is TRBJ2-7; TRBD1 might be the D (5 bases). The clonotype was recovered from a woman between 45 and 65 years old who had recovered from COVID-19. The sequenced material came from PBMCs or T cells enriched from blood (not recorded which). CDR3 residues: CASSGRVSEQYF. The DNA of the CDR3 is TGTGCCAGCAGCGGCAGGGTATCAGAGCAGTACTTC.